Sequencing of this T cell receptor (beta chain) was carried out in a study of control samples from healthy donors and cancer patients. Profiled with immunoSEQ multiplex PCR; TCRdb holds only in-frame clones, not every one. The sample holds approximately 58,000 clones, more than 75% seen once. Germline CDR1 is PRHDT and CDR2 is FYEKMQ (reference sequence). V was clipped by 4 bases and J by 6 bases, with 12 bases between them. The CDR3 loop spans 14 amino acids. Sequences were obtained from PBMCs. The clonotype originates from a woman aged 55-70 years with lung cancer. This chain uses TRBV13 with TRBJ2-2; D is uncertain. The CDR3 nucleotides are TGTGCCAGCAGCTCCCGGCGAGCGCCCGGGGAGCTGTTTTTT. Residues: CASSSRRAPGELFF.